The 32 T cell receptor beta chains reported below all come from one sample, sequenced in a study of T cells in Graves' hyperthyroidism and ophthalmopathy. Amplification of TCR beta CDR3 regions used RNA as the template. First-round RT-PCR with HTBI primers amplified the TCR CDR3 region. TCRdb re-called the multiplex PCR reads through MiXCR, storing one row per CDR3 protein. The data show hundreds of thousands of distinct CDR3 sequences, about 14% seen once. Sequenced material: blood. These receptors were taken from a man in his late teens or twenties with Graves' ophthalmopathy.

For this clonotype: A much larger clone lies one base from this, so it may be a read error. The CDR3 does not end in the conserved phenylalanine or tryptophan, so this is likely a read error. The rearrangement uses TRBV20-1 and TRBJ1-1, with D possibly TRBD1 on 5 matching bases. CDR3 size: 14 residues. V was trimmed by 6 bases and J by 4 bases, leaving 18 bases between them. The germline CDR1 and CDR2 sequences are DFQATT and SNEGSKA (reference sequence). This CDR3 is CSAQGGGYATEAFL. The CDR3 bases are TGCAGTGCCCAGGGCGGGGGTTACGCCACTGAAGCTTTCCTT.

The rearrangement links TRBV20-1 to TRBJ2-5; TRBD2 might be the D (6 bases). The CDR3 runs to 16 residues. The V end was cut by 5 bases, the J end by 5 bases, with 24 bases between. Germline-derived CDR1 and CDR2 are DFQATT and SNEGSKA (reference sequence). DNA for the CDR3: TGCAGTGCTCGGGACTTCTCCGCTTCCAGATTTGAGACCCAGTACTTC. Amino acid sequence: CSARDFSASRFETQYF.

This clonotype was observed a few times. The CDR3 DNA sequence: TGTGCCAGCAGCGCCCTAGCGGGAGCGAGAGATACGCAGTATTTT. This encodes CASSALAGARDTQYF. The genes are TRBV3-1 and TRBJ2-3; 10 bases map to TRBD2. The CDR3 is made up of 15 amino acids. The germline V gene encodes CDR1 LGHDT and CDR2 YNNKEL (reference sequence). J was trimmed by 5 bases and V by 5 bases; bases with no gene match: 7.

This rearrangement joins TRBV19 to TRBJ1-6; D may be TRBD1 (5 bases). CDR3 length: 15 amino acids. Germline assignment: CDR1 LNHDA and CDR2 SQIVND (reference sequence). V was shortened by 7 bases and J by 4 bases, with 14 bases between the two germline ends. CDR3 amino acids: CASNLGGKYNSPLHF. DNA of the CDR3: TGTGCCAGTAATCTTGGGGGGAAATATAATTCACCCCTCCACTTT.

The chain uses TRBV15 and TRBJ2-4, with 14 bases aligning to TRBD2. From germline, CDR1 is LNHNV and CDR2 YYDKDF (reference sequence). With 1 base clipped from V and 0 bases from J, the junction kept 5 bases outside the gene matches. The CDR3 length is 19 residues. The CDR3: CATSRGTSGRPLAKNIQYF. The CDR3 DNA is TGTGCCACCAGCAGAGGGACTAGCGGGAGGCCTCTAGCCAAAAACATTCAGTACTTC.

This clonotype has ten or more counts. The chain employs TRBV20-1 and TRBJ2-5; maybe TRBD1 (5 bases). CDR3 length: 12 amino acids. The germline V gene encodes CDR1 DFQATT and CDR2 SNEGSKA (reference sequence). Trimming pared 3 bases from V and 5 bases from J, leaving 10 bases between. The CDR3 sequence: CSASGQMETQYF. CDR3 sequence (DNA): TGCAGTGCTAGTGGACAAATGGAGACCCAGTACTTC.

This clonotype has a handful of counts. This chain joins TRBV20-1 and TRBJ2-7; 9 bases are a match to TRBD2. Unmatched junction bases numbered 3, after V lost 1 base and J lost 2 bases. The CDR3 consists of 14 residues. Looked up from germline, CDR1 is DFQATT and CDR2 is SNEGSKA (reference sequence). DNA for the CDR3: TGCAGTGCTAGAGCCCTAGCGGGGCCCTACGAGCAGTACTTC. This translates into CSARALAGPYEQYF.

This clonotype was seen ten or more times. CDR3 in DNA: TGTGCCAGCAGCGTCCAGTACGAGCAGTACTTC. The encoded protein is CASSVQYEQYF. The chain links TRBV10-3 to TRBJ2-7; D remains unclear. From germline, CDR1 is ENHRY and CDR2 SYGVKD. The CDR3 extends over 11 amino acids. V dropped 10 bases and J dropped 4 bases, with 11 bases sitting between them.

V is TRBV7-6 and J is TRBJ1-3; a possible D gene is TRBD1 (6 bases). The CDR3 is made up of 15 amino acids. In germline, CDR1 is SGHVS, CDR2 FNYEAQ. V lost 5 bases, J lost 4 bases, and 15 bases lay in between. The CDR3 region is CASSLRGATGNTIYF. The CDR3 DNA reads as TGTGCCAGCAGCCTTCGGGGGGCGACCGGAAACACCATATATTTT.

The CDR3 DNA is TGTGCCAGCAGCTTAGGGCGGGAGGGAAGGTCTGAAGCTTTCTTT. Protein: CASSLGREGRSEAFF. The V and J genes are TRBV11-2 and TRBJ1-1; the D is unclear. Germline V gene data show CDR1 as SGHAT and CDR2 as FQNNGV. The V gene lost 1 base and the J gene lost 6 bases, with 15 bases spanning the gap. This CDR3 spans 15 amino acids.

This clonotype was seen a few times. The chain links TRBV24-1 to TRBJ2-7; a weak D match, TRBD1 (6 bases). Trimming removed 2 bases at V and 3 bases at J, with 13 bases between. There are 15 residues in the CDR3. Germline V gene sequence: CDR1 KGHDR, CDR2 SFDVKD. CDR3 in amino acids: CATSDWDKFHYEQYF. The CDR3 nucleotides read TGTGCCACCAGTGATTGGGACAAGTTCCACTACGAGCAGTACTTC.

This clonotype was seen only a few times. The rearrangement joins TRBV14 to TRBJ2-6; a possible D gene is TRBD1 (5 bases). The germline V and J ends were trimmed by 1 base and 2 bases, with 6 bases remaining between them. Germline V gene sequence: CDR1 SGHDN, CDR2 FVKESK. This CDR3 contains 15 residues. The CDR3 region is CASSQVGAGANVLTF. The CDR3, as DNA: TGTGCCAGCAGCCAAGTAGGGGCTGGGGCCAACGTCCTGACTTTC.

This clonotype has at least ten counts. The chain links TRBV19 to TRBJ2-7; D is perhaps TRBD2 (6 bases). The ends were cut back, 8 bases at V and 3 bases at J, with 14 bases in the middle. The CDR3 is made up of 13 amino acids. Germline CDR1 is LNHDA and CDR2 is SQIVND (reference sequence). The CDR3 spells CASHPAGYYEQYF. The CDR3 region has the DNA TGTGCCAGTCACCCGGCGGGATACTACGAGCAGTACTTC.

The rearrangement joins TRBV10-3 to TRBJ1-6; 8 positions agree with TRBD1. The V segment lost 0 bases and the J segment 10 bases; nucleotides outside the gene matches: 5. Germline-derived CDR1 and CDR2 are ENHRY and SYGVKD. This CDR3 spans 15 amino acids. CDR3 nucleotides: TGTGCCATCAGTGAGTCGATACAGGGGGTGTCACCCCTCCACTTT. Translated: CAISESIQGVSPLHF.

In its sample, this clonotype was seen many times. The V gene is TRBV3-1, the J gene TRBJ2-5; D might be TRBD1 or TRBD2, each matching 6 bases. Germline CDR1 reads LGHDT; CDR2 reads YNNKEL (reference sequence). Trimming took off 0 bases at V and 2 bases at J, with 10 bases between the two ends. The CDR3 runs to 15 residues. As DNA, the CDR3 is TGTGCCAGCAGCCAAGACTGGGGGGCACAAGAGACCCAGTACTTC. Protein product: CASSQDWGAQETQYF.

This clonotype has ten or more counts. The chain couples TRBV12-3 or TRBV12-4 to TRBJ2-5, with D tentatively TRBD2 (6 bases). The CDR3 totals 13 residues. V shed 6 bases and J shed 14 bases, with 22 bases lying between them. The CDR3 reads CASRRGAWDPGYF. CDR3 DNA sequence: TGTGCCAGCAGGCGGGGCGCTTGGGACCCGGGCTACTTC.

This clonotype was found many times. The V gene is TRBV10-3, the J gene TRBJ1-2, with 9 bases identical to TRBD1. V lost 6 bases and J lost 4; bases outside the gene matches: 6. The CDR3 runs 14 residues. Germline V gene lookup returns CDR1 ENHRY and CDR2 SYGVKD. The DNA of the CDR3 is TGTGCCATCAGGCCGGGACAGGGATCCTATGGCTACACCTTC. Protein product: CAIRPGQGSYGYTF.

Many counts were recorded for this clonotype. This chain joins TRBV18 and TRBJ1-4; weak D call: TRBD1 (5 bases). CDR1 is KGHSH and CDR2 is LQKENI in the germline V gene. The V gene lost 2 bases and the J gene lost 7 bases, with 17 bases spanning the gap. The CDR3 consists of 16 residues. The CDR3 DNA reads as TGTGCCAGCTCACCAGTTACAGGAACAGCTGGTGAAAAACTGTTTTTT. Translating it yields CASSPVTGTAGEKLFF.

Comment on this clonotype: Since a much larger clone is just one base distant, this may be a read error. The CDR3 DNA reads TGTGCCAGCAGTTACGACGCGGGGGGGACCCAGTACTTC. It yields the protein CASSYDAGGTQYF. This chain connects TRBV6-6 to TRBJ2-5; the match to TRBD2 covers 8 bases. The CDR3 is 13 residues long. The V gene end was trimmed by 2 bases and the J gene end by 7 bases; junction bases not matched to a gene: 3. The V gene's germline CDR1 is MNHNY and CDR2 SVGAGI (reference sequence).

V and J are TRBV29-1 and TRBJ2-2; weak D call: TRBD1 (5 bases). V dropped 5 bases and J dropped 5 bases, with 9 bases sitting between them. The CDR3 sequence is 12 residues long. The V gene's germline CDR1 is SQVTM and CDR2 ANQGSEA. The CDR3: CSVISGTGELFF. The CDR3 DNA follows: TGCAGCGTTATCTCAGGGACCGGGGAGCTGTTTTTT.

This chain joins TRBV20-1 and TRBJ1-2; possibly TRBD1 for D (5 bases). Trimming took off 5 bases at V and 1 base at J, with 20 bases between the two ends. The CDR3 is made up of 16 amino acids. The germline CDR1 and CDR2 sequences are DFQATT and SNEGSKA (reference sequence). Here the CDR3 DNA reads TGCAGTGCTCCCCGGGGCCCGGGGGGAGGTAACTATGGCTACACCTTC. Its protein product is CSAPRGPGGGNYGYTF.

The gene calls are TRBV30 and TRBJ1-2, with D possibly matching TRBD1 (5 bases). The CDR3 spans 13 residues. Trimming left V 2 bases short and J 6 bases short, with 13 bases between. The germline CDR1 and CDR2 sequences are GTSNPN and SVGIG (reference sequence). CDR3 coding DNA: TGTGCCTGGAGTTATGGGGCAGGGAATGGCTACACCTTC. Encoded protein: CAWSYGAGNGYTF.

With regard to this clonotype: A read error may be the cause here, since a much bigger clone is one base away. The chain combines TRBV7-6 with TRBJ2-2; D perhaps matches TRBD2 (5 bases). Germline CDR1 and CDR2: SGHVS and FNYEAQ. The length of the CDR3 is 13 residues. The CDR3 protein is CASSLSHTGEPFF. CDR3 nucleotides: TGTGCCAGCAGCTTATCGCACACCGGGGAGCCGTTTTTT.

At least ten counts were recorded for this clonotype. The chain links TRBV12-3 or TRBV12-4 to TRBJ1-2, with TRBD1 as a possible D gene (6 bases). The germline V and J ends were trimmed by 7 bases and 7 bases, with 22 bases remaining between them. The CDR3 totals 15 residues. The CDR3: CASNLLGDRTIGYTF. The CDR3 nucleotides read TGTGCCAGCAACCTCTTAGGAGACAGGACTATTGGCTACACCTTC.

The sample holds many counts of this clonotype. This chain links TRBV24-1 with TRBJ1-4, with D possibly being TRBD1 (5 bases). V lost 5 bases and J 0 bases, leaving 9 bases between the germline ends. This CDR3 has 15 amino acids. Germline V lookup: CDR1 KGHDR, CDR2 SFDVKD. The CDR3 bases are TGTGCCACCAGTGCCGACAGTGCAACTAATGAAAAACTGTTTTTT. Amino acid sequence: CATSADSATNEKLFF.

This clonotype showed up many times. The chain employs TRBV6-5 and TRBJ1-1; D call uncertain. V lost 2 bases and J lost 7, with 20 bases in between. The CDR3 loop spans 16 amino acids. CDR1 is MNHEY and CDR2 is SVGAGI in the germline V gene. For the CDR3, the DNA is TGTGCCAGCAGTTACACGTTCACTGTGCTGAACCTTGAAGCTTTCTTT. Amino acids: CASSYTFTVLNLEAFF.

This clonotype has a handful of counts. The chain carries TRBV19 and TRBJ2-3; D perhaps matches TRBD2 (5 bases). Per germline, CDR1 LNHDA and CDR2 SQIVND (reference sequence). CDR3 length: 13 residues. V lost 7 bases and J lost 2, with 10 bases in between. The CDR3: CASTLGDTDTQYF. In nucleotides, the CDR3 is TGTGCCAGTACCCTGGGAGACACAGATACGCAGTATTTT.

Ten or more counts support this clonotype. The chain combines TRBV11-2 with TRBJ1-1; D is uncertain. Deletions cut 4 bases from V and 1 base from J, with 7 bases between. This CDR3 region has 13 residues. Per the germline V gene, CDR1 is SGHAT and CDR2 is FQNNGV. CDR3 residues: CASSWRENTEAFF. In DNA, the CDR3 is TGTGCCAGCAGCTGGCGAGAGAACACTGAAGCTTTCTTT.

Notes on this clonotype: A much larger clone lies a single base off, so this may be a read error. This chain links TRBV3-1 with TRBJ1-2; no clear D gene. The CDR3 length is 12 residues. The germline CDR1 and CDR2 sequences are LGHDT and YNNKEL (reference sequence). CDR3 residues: CVSSGGNYGYTF. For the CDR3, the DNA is TGTGTCAGCTCCGGAGGGAACTATGGCTACACCTTC.

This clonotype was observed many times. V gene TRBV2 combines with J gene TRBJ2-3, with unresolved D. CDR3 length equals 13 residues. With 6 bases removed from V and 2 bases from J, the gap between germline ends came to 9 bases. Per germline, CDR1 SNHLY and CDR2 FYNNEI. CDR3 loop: CASSNVNTDTQYF. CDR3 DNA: TGTGCCAGCAGCAATGTGAACACAGATACGCAGTATTTT.

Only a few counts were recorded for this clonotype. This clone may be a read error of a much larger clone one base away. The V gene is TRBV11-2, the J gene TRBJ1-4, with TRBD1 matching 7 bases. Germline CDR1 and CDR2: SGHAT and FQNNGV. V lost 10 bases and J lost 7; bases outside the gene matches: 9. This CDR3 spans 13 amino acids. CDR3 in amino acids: CATPGAGGEKLFF. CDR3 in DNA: TGTGCCACACCCGGGGCAGGGGGTGAAAAACTGTTTTTT.

The CDR3 nucleotides are TGTGCCATCAGTGAGAATACAGGGTCCCAGCCCCAGCATTTT. This gives the protein CAISENTGSQPQHF. V gene TRBV10-3 combines with J gene TRBJ1-5, with a possible D match to TRBD1 (6 bases). With 2 bases removed from V and 7 bases from J, the gap between germline ends came to 12 bases. In germline, CDR1 is ENHRY, CDR2 SYGVKD. This CDR3 contains 14 residues.